Each of the 10 T cell receptor beta chains below was sequenced from the same sample in a study of CD8 T cells in Susac syndrome. With random hexamers, reverse transcription was performed on roughly 0.5 to 1 ug of RNA. TCRdb recomputed calls from the immunoSEQ multiplex PCR reads with MiXCR, one row per CDR3 protein. The data show 250,000 to 350,000 distinct CDR3 sequences, 70% to 90% seen once. The specimen sequenced was CD8+ T cells from PBMCs. These receptors originate from a human donor with multiple sclerosis.

The CDR3 DNA sequence: TGTGCCAGCAGCCCTCGCAGGGGGGGGATCGATGAGCAGTTCTTC. Protein: CASSPRRGGIDEQFF. The chain uses TRBV9 and TRBJ2-1, with D possibly called TRBD1 or TRBD2 (7 bases each). CDR1 is SGDLS and CDR2 is YYNGEE in the germline V gene. This CDR3 has 15 residues. With 4 bases removed from V and 8 bases from J, the gap between germline ends came to 19 bases.

This sequence joins TRBV10-3 and TRBJ2-2; D possibly corresponds to TRBD1 (6 bases). The length of the CDR3 is 14 residues. In germline, CDR1 is ENHRY, CDR2 SYGVKD. V was shortened by 6 bases and J by 3 bases, with 11 bases between the two germline ends. The CDR3 nucleotides are TGTGCCATCAGCACAGGGAAGGACACCGGGGAGCTGTTTTTT. This codes for CAISTGKDTGELFF.

This clonotype has only a few counts. V and J are TRBV12-5 and TRBJ2-7; unclear D gene. The CDR3 length is 16 residues. Trimming cost V 0 bases and J 2 bases, with 14 bases left between them. Germline lookup yields CDR1 LGHNT and CDR2 FRNRAP. The CDR3 sequence is CASGLVREYLAYEQYF. CDR3 DNA: TGTGCTAGTGGTTTGGTACGAGAATACCTCGCCTACGAGCAGTACTTC.

This sequence joins TRBV25-1 and TRBJ2-1; D call uncertain. Germline CDR1 MGHDK, CDR2 SYGVNS. V was cut by 3 bases and J by 6 bases, with 12 bases left in between. This CDR3 comprises 14 residues. The CDR3 coding sequence is TGTGCCAGCAGTGATTTTCGGTTGTTCAATGAGCAGTTCTTC. It is translated as CASSDFRLFNEQFF.

This clonotype was detected only once. V and J are TRBV28 and TRBJ2-1; 12 nucleotides agree with TRBD2. Germline values: CDR1 MDHEN, CDR2 SYDVKM. This CDR3 is 16 amino acids long. V trimming: 6 bases; J trimming: 7 bases; junction bases outside the gene matches: 10. The CDR3: CASSPALAGGWNEQFF. The CDR3 DNA sequence: TGTGCCAGCAGCCCCGCCCTAGCGGGAGGGTGGAATGAGCAGTTCTTC.

The CDR3 bases are TGTGCCAGCAGTTTATATTCGGGGCCGCCGGCCGGGGAGCTGTTTTTT. This sequence encodes CASSLYSGPPAGELFF. The chain links TRBV28 to TRBJ2-2, with D tentatively TRBD1 or TRBD2 (5 bases each). The germline V gene encodes CDR1 MDHEN and CDR2 SYDVKM. The CDR3 has 16 amino acids. Trimming stripped 1 base from V and 6 bases from J, with 15 bases between.

J is TRBJ1-1 and V is TRBV20-1, with D possibly TRBD1 on 6 matching bases. The CDR3 has 13 residues. Germline V gives CDR1 DFQATT, CDR2 SNEGSKA (reference sequence). V lost 5 bases to trimming and J lost 5 bases, with 15 bases between them. The CDR3 here is CSARSPQGTEAFF. CDR3 nucleotides: TGCAGTGCTCGAAGCCCTCAGGGGACTGAAGCTTTCTTT.

There are a few counts of this clonotype. V usage is TRBV6-2 or TRBV6-3 and J usage is TRBJ1-1; TRBD1 matches at 7 bases. Unmatched junction bases numbered 7, after V lost 8 bases and J lost 1 base. The length of the CDR3 is 14 residues. The germline CDR1 and CDR2 sequences are MNHEY and SVGEGT. Here the CDR3 DNA reads TGTGCCAGCCAGAGCCGGGACAGGAACACTGAAGCTTTCTTT. The encoded protein is CASQSRDRNTEAFF.

The J gene is TRBJ2-1, the V gene TRBV7-6, with no clear D. This CDR3 comprises 13 residues. From germline, CDR1 is SGHVS and CDR2 FNYEAQ. V was clipped by 5 bases and J by 6 bases, with 11 bases between them. In DNA form, the CDR3 reads TGTGCCAGCAGCCGAAGGAGTACCAATGAGCAGTTCTTC. This codes for CASSRRSTNEQFF.

As regards this clonotype: The junction differs from germline at one of its ends, possibly a read error. The J gene is TRBJ1-2, the V gene TRBV7-9; D gene uncertain. The length of the CDR3 is 13 residues. Germline V lookup: CDR1 SEHNR, CDR2 FQNEAQ (reference sequence). CDR3 protein: CASSLDLGKGPSF. The CDR3, as DNA: TGTGCCAGCAGCTTAGATTTGGGCAAGGGTCCCTCCTTC.